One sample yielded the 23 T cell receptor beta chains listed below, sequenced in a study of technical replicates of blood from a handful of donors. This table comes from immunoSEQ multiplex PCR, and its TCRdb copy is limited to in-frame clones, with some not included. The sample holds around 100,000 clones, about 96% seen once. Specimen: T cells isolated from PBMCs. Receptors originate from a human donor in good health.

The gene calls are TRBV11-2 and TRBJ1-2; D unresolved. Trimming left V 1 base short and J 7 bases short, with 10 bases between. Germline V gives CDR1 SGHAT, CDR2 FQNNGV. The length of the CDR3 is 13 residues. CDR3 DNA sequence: TGTGCCAGCAGCTTAGGAGGGTCCGGTGGCTACACCTTC. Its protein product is CASSLGGSGGYTF.

DNA for the CDR3: TGTGCCAGAAGCCCTAGAGGGCGGGGAAATCAGCCCCAGCATTTT. Amino acids: CARSPRGRGNQPQHF. V and J are TRBV5-3 and TRBJ1-5; D unclear. TRBV5-3 is an ORF, and what it does is uncertain. This CDR3 spans 15 amino acids. V lost 4 bases and J 4 bases, leaving 15 bases between the germline ends.

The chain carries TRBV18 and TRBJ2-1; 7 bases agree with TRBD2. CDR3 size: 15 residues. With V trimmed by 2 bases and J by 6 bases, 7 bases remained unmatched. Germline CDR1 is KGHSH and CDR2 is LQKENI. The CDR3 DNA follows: TGTGCCAGCTCACCAGGTGGCGGGGGAGTCAATGAGCAGTTCTTC. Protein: CASSPGGGGVNEQFF.

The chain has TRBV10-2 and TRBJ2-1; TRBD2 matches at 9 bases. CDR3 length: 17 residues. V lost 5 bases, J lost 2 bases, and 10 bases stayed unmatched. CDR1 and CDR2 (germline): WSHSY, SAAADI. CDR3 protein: CASSQLLAGVTYNEQFF. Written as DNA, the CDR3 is TGCGCCAGCAGTCAACTTTTAGCGGGAGTTACCTACAATGAGCAGTTCTTC.

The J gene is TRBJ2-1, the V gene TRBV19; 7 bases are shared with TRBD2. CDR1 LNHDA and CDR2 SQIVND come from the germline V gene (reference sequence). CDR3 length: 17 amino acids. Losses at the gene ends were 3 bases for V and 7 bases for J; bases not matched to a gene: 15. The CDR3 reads CASSIRVGSRGGNEQFF. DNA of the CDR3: TGTGCCAGTAGTATTCGTGTTGGATCGAGGGGAGGGAATGAGCAGTTCTTC. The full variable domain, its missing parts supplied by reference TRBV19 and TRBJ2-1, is DGGITQSPKYLFRKEGQNVTLSCEQNLNHDAMYWYRQDPGQGLRLIYYSQIVNDFQKGDIAEGYSVSREKKESFPLTVTSAQKNPTAFYLCASSIRVGSRGGNEQFFGPGTRLTVL.

The CDR3 sequence: CAWKLSLAGGGAQYF. The DNA of the CDR3 is TGTGCCTGGAAACTTTCTCTAGCGGGCGGGGGGGCCCAGTACTTC. The chain uses TRBV30 and TRBJ2-5; 9 bases line up with TRBD2. Germline V gene lookup returns CDR1 GTSNPN and CDR2 SVGIG (reference sequence). This CDR3 spans 15 amino acids. J gave up 9 bases and V 4 bases, and 15 bases lay outside the gene matches.

The CDR3 here is CAIRVPLAAYNEQFF. The CDR3 DNA reads as TGTGCCATCAGAGTTCCCCTGGCGGCCTACAATGAGCAGTTCTTC. V is TRBV10-3 and J is TRBJ2-1; D gene uncertain. V shed 6 bases and J shed 2 bases, with 14 bases lying between them. Germline V lookup: CDR1 ENHRY, CDR2 SYGVKD. The CDR3 totals 15 residues.

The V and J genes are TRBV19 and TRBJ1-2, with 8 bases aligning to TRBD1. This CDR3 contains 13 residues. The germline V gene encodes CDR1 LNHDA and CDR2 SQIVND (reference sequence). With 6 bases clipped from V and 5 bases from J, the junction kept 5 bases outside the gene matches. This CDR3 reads CASRLGQAYGYTF. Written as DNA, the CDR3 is TGTGCCAGTAGGCTGGGACAGGCATATGGCTACACCTTC.

CDR3 nucleotide sequence: TGTGCCAGCAGCGTACCCGGGACAGGGGCGAACAATGAGCAGTTCTTC. The encoded protein is CASSVPGTGANNEQFF. V and J are TRBV9 and TRBJ2-1; TRBD1 agrees at 10 bases. After removal of 1 base from V and 5 bases from J, the junction contained 6 bases not matched to a gene. CDR1 and CDR2 (germline): SGDLS, YYNGEE. This CDR3 region has 16 residues.

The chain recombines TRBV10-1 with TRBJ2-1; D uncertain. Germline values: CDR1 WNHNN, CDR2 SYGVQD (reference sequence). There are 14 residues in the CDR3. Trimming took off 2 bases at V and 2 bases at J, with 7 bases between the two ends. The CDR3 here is CASSETVTYNEQFF. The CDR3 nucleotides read TGCGCCAGCAGTGAGACAGTCACCTACAATGAGCAGTTCTTC.

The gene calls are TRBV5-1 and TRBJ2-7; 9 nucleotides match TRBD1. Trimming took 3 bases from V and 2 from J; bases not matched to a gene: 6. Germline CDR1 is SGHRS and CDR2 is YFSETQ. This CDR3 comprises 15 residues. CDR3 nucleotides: TGCGCCAGCAGCTCACGACAGGGGGGCCCCTACGAGCAGTACTTC. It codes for CASSSRQGGPYEQYF.

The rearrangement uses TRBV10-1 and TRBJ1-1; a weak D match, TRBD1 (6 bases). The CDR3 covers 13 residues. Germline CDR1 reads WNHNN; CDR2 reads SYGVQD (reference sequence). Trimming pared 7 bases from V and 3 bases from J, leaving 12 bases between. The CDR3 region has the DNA TGCGCCAGCAAGGGGGTACAGGACACTGAAGCTTTCTTT. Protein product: CASKGVQDTEAFF.

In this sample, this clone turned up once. This chain's CDR3 is CASRLGGQETQYF. CDR3 coding DNA: TGTGCCAGCAGATTAGGGGGCCAAGAGACCCAGTACTTC. The genes are TRBV6-1 and TRBJ2-5; perhaps TRBD1 as D (6 bases). The germline gives CDR1 MNHNS, CDR2 SASEGT. V shed 6 bases and J shed 1 base, with 9 bases lying between them. This CDR3 region has 13 residues.

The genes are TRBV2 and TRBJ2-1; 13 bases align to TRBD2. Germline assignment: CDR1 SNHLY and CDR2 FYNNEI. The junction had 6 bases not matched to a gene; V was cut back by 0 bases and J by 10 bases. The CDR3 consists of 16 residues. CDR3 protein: CASSEALLAGGPEQFF. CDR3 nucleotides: TGTGCCAGCAGTGAAGCGCTACTAGCGGGAGGGCCGGAGCAGTTCTTC.

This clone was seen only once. The CDR3 reads CASSLGLSSYDFSGANVLTF. CDR3 nucleotide sequence: TGTGCCAGCAGCTTAGGACTCTCGTCATATGACTTCTCTGGGGCCAACGTCCTGACTTTC. The V gene is TRBV7-6, the J gene TRBJ2-6, with D unresolved. The CDR3 spans 20 residues. The germline V gene has CDR1 SGHVS and CDR2 FNYEAQ. The ends were cut back, 1 base at V and 0 bases at J, with 19 bases in the middle.

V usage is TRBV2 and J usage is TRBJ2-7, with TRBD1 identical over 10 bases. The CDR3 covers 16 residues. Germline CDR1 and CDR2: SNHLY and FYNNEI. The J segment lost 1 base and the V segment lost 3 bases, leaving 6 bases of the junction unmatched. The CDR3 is CASSDLDRGKSYEQYF. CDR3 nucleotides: TGTGCCAGCAGTGATTTGGACAGGGGGAAATCCTACGAGCAGTACTTC.

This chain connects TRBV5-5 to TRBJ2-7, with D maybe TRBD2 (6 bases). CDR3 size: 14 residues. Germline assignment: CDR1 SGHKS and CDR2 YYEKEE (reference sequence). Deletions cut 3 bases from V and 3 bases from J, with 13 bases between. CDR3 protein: CASSSPGTVYEQYF. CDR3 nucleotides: TGTGCCAGCAGCTCGCCCGGGACTGTCTACGAGCAGTACTTC.

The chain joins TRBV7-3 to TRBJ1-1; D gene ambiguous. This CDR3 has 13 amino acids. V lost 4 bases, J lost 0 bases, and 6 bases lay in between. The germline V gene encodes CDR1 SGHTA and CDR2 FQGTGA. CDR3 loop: CASSYTVNTEAFF. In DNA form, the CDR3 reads TGTGCCAGCAGCTATACAGTGAACACTGAAGCTTTCTTT.

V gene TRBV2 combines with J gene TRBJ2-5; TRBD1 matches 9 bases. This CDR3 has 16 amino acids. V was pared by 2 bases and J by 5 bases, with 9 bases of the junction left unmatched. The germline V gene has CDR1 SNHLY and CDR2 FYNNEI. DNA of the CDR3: TGTGCCAGCAGTGAATGGGGACAGGGAGTTTTGGAGACCCAGTACTTC. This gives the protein CASSEWGQGVLETQYF.

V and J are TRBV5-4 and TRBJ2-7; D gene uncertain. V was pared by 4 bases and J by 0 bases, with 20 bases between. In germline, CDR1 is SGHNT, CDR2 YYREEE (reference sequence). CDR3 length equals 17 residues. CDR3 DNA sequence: TGTGCCAGCAGCGGAGACCTCCTGACTGAATCCTCCTACGAGCAGTACTTC. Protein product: CASSGDLLTESSYEQYF.

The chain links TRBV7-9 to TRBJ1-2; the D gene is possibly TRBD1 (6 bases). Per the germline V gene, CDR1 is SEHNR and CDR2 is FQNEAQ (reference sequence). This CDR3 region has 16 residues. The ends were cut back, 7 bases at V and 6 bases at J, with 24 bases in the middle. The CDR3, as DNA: TGTGCCAGCATTCCTTTGCTACAGGGTCGCCGGGATGGCTACACCTTC. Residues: CASIPLLQGRRDGYTF. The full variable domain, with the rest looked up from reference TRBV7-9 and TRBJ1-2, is DTGVSQNPRHKITKRGQNVTFRCDPISEHNRLYWYRQTLGQGPEFLTYFQNEAQLEKSRLLSDRFSAERPKGSFSTLEIQRTEQGDSAMYLCASIPLLQGRRDGYTFGSGTRLTVV.

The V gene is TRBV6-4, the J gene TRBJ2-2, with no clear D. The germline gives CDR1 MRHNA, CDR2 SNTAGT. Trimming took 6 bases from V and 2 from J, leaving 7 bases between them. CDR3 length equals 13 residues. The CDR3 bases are TGTGCCAGCAGCGGTCATAACACCGGGGAGCTGTTTTTT. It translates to CASSGHNTGELFF.

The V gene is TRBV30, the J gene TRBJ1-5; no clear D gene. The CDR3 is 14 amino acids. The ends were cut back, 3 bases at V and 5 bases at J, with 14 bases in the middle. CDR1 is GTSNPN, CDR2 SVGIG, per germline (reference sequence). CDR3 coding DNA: TGTGCCTGGAGCAGAACAAACCAGGATCAGCCCCAGCATTTT. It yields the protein CAWSRTNQDQPQHF.